A single T cell receptor (beta chain) is shown here with its context. The antigen it recognizes is unknown. The sample holds no much larger clone one base away, and base qualities are not on file. This record comes from a study of shared clonotypes between healthy human individuals (TCRdb year 2020). In the study overall: The cohort comprised two women and three men aged 18 to 49 years. For each donor, CD4 naive and CD4 memory were each given three plates, CD8 naive was given two plates, and CD8 memory was given one plate. The study deeply sequenced blood TCR repertoires of five healthy adults to estimate repertoire size and the extent of clonotype sharing between individuals. To increase sequencing depth and limit assay-specific biases, TCR repertoire library preparation and sequencing were carried out by different laboratories using diverse techniques. Between about 0.94 and 8.9 billion PBMCs per donor were obtained by leukapheresis. The paper's findings and limits, for the study overall: Sharing across several donors was observed for around 5% of naive CD4, under 4% of naive CD8, 2.3% of memory CD4, and about 0.4% of memory CD8 clonotypes. Naive subsets generally had larger estimated clonotype richness than memory subsets. Because the study included a small number of donors, the genetic and exposure-history diversity represented was limited. Sampling was restricted to blood, and TCR repertoires in tissue are likely to differ from TCR repertoires in blood. Based on pairwise subsampling, the degree of clonotype sharing among donors was expected to be affected by sequencing depth. Higher generation probabilities were observed for clonotypes shared by all four sorted-subset donors than for non-shared clonotypes. Even with the large sequencing depth, rarefaction of the sorted-subset datasets indicated that sequencing was incomplete.

CDR3 length: 13 amino acids, cysteine to phenylalanine. The kept DNA is CDR3 alone, 39 bases in frame from the first base. From the germline V gene, CDR1 is SGHRS and CDR2 is YFSETQ. Trimming removed 0 bases from V and 10 bases from J, leaving 11 bases between the germline ends. Donors were healthy HIV-negative adults with no recently reported acute infections or vaccinations. Only Caucasian adults living in Nashville, Tennessee, USA were represented among the donors. Magnetic negative selection was used to enrich CD4+ T cells, after which naive cells were positively selected on CD45RA and the negative fraction became the memory subset. Blood was collected by leukapheresis, and PBMCs were isolated by Ficoll-Histopaque density gradient centrifugation and then cryopreserved in liquid nitrogen vapor phase. Analytical flow cytometry was used to check the purity and quantity of every magnetically sorted T cell population. Each sorted fraction had its genomic DNA isolated and then quantified by UV absorbance on a Nanodrop 2000c.

TCR CDR3 regions were amplified from genomic DNA by multiplex PCR using the deep immunoSEQ assay. Genomic DNA extracted from each cell subset was distributed evenly over all wells of several immunoSEQ 96-well plates, and each plate served as one replicate. For sorted subsets, about 200 ng genomic DNA, equal to tens of thousands of T cell genomes, was loaded into each replicate PCR. Purified libraries were measured with a Qubit 3.0 fluorometer, size-checked on a Bioanalyzer 2100, and measured again with the KAPA Library Quantification kit. Each immunoSEQ 96-well plate was sequenced on its own single-read 150-cycle Illumina NextSeq 550 flow cell. The source study handled its data this way. The immunoSEQ output contained only junctional sequences without quality scores, so filtering could not match that applied to full-length reads. To assign V/J genes and CDR3, sequences were annotated against IMGT germline references using PyIR, a Python wrapper for IgBLAST v1.9. Reads with weak V/J assignments (E-value above 1e-6), missing CDR3, stop codons, out-of-frame junctions, or ambiguous translated residues were removed. A V3J clonotype was defined by an identical inferred V gene, J gene, and CDR3 amino acid sequence. The percentage overlap between two repertoires was calculated by dividing the number of shared unique clonotypes by the size of the smaller repertoire. RTK rarefaction, the Chao1 estimator, and Recon v2.1 estimates of unobserved clonotypes were used to assess repertoire richness. OLGA was used to compute generation probabilities for all TCRbeta clonotypes that the gDNA method yielded from several donors. This immuneACCESS table, as held by TCRdb, lists in-frame sequences with V and J called but not all clones. Of the missing ones, under half trace to an unresolved V gene in checked studies; the others have no known cause. For V, J and clone size, that table is used; D and trimming come from the DNA. The sample has over 1.5 million clones on record, 95% to 99% of them singletons. Together, the top ten hold about 0.42% of the sample.

Material for sequencing was naive CD4+ T cells sorted from blood. Read against the paper, the sample's cell subset or site label means: CD45RA+ positively selected. The chain was built from TRBV5-1 and TRBJ2-1, and the D gene may be TRBD2, 6 bases matching. This clonotype was sampled from a man aged 25 to 45 in good health. The CDR3 corresponds to CASSLGGNSEQFF. The DNA reads TGCGCCAGCAGCTTGGGCGGGAATTCCGAGCAGTTCTTC.